A selection of T cell receptor beta chains follows, all from one sample in a study of shared clonotypes between healthy human individuals. Clones were sequenced by immunoSEQ multiplex PCR, and TCRdb holds only the in-frame ones, with some missing. The sample carries roughly 590,000 clones, around 95% recorded once. The sequenced sample was naive CD8+ T cells sorted from blood. These receptor sequences come from a woman aged 25 to 39 in good health. The CDR3 runs from the conserved cysteine through the conserved F or W. A D gene is named only where the DNA matches it firmly. Some rows have no size entry. The others give once, few or many, or a class for an expanded clone.

D	V	size	J	DNA	CDR3
-	TRBV19	few	TRBJ1-1	-	CASTSGPQREAFF
-	TRBV4-1	-	TRBJ2-7	TGCGCCAGCAGCCAAGATAGTCCAGGGCCCTACGAGCAGTACTTC	CASSQDSPGPYEQYF
TRBD2	TRBV28	-	TRBJ2-1	TGTGCCAGCAGTTCCCCCAGCGGGAGGGGTGCATACAATGAGCAGTTCTTC	CASSSPSGRGAYNEQFF
-	TRBV2	once	TRBJ1-1	TGTGCCAGCAGCCGTGGGTCTACCCGAGGAGGGGCTTTCTTT	CASSRGSTRGGAFF
-	TRBV13	-	TRBJ2-1	TGTGCCAGCAGCTTAGGGACTAATTCAAGGAATGAGCAGTTCTTC	CASSLGTNSRNEQFF
-	TRBV4-2	-	TRBJ2-7	TGTGCCAGCAGCCCCGCAGCCGGTTTAGGGGGGGCCTACGAGCAGTACTTC	CASSPAAGLGGAYEQYF
-	TRBV28	-	TRBJ2-5	TGTGCCAGCAGTTTACAGGGGAGTGGGGACCAAGAGACCCAGTACTTC	CASSLQGSGDQETQYF
TRBD2	TRBV10-1	-	TRBJ2-3	TGCGCCAGCAGTGAACTAGCGGGGCCAAACACAGATACGCAGTATTTT	CASSELAGPNTDTQYF
-	TRBV9	-	TRBJ1-2	TGTGCCAGCAGCGTAGCGGGTTCTCCCCAGGGAGACTATGGCTACACCTTC	CASSVAGSPQGDYGYTF
TRBD1	TRBV27	-	TRBJ1-5	TGTGCCAGCAGTTTAGGGACAGGGGGCTCCAATCAGCCCCAGCATTTT	CASSLGTGGSNQPQHF
TRBD1	TRBV5-6	-	TRBJ1-2	TGTGCCAGCAACCCCCCCCCGGACAGGGAGTTCTATGGCTACACCTTC	CASNPPPDREFYGYTF
-	TRBV23-1	-	TRBJ1-1	TGCGCCAGCAGAAGGGGACCTGAAGCTTTCTTT	CASRRGPEAFF
TRBD1	TRBV2	-	TRBJ2-7	TGTGCCAGCAGCACCGGGACAGGGGGCTCCTACGAGCAGTACTTC	CASSTGTGGSYEQYF
-	TRBV2	once	TRBJ1-2	TGTGCCAGCAGTCGGTGGGATGGCTACACCTTC	CASSRWDGYTF
TRBD1	TRBV7-2	-	TRBJ2-3	TGTGCCAGCAGCTTAGTCAGGGGGAGCGACAAGAGGGCAGATACGCAGTATTTT	CASSLVRGSDKRADTQYF
TRBD2	TRBV6-6	once	TRBJ2-1	TGTGCCAGCAGCCCTACGGGGAGGGGAACCCATGAGCAGTTCTTC	CASSPTGRGTHEQFF
-	TRBV6-5	-	TRBJ1-1	TGTGCCAGCAGTTACGGGGGGGGCCCTGAAGCTTTCTTT	CASSYGGGPEAFF
-	TRBV6-5	-	TRBJ2-1	TGTGCCAGCAGGGCCAACAGCGAGCAGTTCTTC	CASRANSEQFF
-	TRBV11-3	-	TRBJ1-5	TGTGCCAGCAGCTTAGAGGTTTCGGGGCCCCAGCATTTT	CASSLEVSGPQHF
TRBD2	TRBV6-5	-	TRBJ2-7	TGTGCCAGCAGTTACTCGCAAGCGGGGAGCTCCTACGAGCAGTACTTC	CASSYSQAGSSYEQYF
-	TRBV30	-	TRBJ2-4	TGTGCCTGGAGTGGGTCAAAAAACATTCAGTACTTC	CAWSGSKNIQYF
-	TRBV5-4	-	TRBJ2-3	TGTGCCAGCAGCTTGGAGGATACGCAGTATTTT	CASSLEDTQYF
-	TRBV7-2	-	TRBJ1-2	TGTGCCAGCAGCTTAAGGGGGGGCAGTTATGGCTACACCTTC	CASSLRGGSYGYTF
-	TRBV19	-	TRBJ2-7	TGTGCCAGTAGTATCGCGACAGAGGCAGCCTACGAGCAGTACTTC	CASSIATEAAYEQYF
TRBD2	TRBV5-4	-	TRBJ2-7	TGTGCCAGCAGATCCGGGACTAGCGGGATAATGGACGAGCAGTACTTC	CASRSGTSGIMDEQYF
-	TRBV4-1	-	TRBJ2-7	TGCGCCAGCAGCCAAGCCCCCCTTAACGCACCCTACGAGCAGTACTTC	CASSQAPLNAPYEQYF
TRBD1	TRBV6-4	-	TRBJ2-1	TGTGCCAGCAGTTTGACAGGGGGCCATGAGCAGTTCTTC	CASSLTGGHEQFF
TRBD1	TRBV27	-	TRBJ1-2	TGTGCCAGCAGTCCCGGACAGGGGGGAACAACAGATGGCTACACCTTC	CASSPGQGGTTDGYTF
-	TRBV28	-	TRBJ2-1	TGTGCCAGCAAGGCCGGTAGCTCCTACAATGAGCAGTTCTTC	CASKAGSSYNEQFF
TRBD1	TRBV28	-	TRBJ2-1	TGTGCCAGCAGCAATATAGGACAGGACCTCTACAATGAGCAGTTCTTC	CASSNIGQDLYNEQFF
-	TRBV7-8	-	TRBJ1-1	TGTGCCAGCAGCTTAGAACGGGGGCCGAACACTGAAGCTTTCTTT	CASSLERGPNTEAFF
-	TRBV25-1	-	TRBJ2-3	TGTGCCACCTTACCGCGTAGACCAGATACGCAGTATTTT	CATLPRRPDTQYF
TRBD1	TRBV27	-	TRBJ1-2	TGTGCCAGCAGTTCCCGGGACAGGGTGTCCCTCCCCTATGGCTACACCTTC	CASSSRDRVSLPYGYTF
TRBD2	TRBV6-6	-	TRBJ2-7	TGTGCCAGCAGGACTAGCGGCCTAGAGGCGTTC	CASRTSGLEAF
TRBD1	TRBV9	-	TRBJ2-1	TGTGCCAGCAGCTTCCGGCAGGGGGCAATGCAGTTCTTC	CASSFRQGAMQFF
-	TRBV27	few	TRBJ2-2	TGTGCCAGCAGTTTAGCAAGTGCGAACACCGGGGAGCTGTTTTTT	CASSLASANTGELFF
TRBD1	TRBV6-6	-	TRBJ2-3	TGTGCCAGCAGTTGGGGGACAGGGCTGCAGGGAGATACGCAGTATTTT	CASSWGTGLQGDTQYF
-	TRBV7-8	-	TRBJ2-1	TGTGCCAGCAGCCAGATAGCGGACAATGAGCAGTTCTTC	CASSQIADNEQFF
-	TRBV21-1	-	TRBJ2-7	TGTGCCAGCAGCACCGGCACGAACTCCTACGAGCAGTACTTC	CASSTGTNSYEQYF
-	TRBV28	-	TRBJ2-7	TGTGCCAGCAGTTTACCAGGGGTTTACCAGCGGGGAACTTACTACGAGCAGTACTTC	CASSLPGVYQRGTYYEQYF
-	TRBV7-2	-	TRBJ1-2	TGTGCCAGCAGCTTAGGCGGAATACTTGGCTATGGCTACACCTTC	CASSLGGILGYGYTF
-	TRBV28	-	TRBJ2-1	TGTGCCAGCTCTCGACAGGTCGATGAGCAGTTCTTC	CASSRQVDEQFF